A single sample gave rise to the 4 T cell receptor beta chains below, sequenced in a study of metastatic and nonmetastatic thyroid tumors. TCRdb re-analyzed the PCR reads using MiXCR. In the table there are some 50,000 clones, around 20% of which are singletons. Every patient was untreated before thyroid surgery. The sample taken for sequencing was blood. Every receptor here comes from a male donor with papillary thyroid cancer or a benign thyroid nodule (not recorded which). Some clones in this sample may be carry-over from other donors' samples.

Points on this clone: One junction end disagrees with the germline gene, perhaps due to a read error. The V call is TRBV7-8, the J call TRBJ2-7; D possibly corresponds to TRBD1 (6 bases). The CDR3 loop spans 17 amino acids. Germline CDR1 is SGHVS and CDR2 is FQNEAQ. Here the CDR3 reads CASSLAMPGHGAHDQYF. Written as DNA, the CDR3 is TGTGCCAGCAGCTTAGCGATGCCGGGACATGGCGCCCACGATCAGTACTTC.

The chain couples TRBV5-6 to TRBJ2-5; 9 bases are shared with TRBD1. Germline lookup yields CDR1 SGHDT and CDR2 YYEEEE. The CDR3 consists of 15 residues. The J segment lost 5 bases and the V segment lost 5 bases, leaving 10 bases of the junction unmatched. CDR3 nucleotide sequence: TGTGCCAGCAGTTCCACAGGGGGCAGGTATGAGACCCAGTACTTC. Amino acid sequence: CASSSTGGRYETQYF.

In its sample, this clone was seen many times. The chain's CDR3 is CASSLNYEQYF. The CDR3 DNA reads TGTGCCAGCAGCTTGAACTACGAGCAGTACTTC. The J gene is TRBJ2-7, the V gene TRBV7-9, with D unclear. The germline V gene has CDR1 SEHNR and CDR2 FQNEAQ (reference sequence). This CDR3 region has 11 residues. Trimming pared 3 bases from V and 3 bases from J, leaving 3 bases between.

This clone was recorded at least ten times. CDR3 bases: TGTGCCAGCAGTTACAACACGAATTACGAGCAGTACTTC. Translated, it gives CASSYNTNYEQYF. The chain links TRBV6-6 to TRBJ2-7; no clear D gene. Between the trimmed V and J ends, which lost 2 bases and 4 bases, there was a span of 9 bases. This CDR3 is built from 13 residues. Germline V CDR1 and CDR2: MNHNY, SVGAGI (reference sequence).